The 8 T cell receptor beta chains presented below share a single source sample, sequenced in a study of graft-versus-host responses after intestinal transplantation. Generated by immunoSEQ multiplex PCR, the TCRdb table keeps only in-frame clones and is missing some. Here the sample spans about 100,000 clones, more than 75% being singletons. Antigens for these TCRs are unknown. Sequencing was performed on unstimulated CD4+ T cells sorted from spleen or lymph node cells, taken before transplant. The receptors were gathered from a human donor who was the organ donor for an intestinal transplant.

The genes are TRBV7-6 and TRBJ1-1; D is undetermined. The germline V gene encodes CDR1 SGHVS and CDR2 FNYEAQ. The length of the CDR3 is 15 residues. V shed 4 bases and J shed 0 bases, with 12 bases lying between them. CDR3 nucleotides: TGTGCCAGCAGCTCGATTCCCGGCCTGAACACTGAAGCTTTCTTT. Translating gives CASSSIPGLNTEAFF. Using reference TRBV7-6 and TRBJ1-1 for the parts outside the CDR3, the full variable domain is GAGVSQSPRYKVTKRGQDVALRCDPISGHVSLYWYRQALGQGPEFLTYFNYEAQQDKSGLPNDRFSAERPEGSISTLTIQRTEQRDSAMYRCASSSIPGLNTEAFFGQGTRLTVV.

The gene calls are TRBV4-2 and TRBJ2-1, with 9 positions matching TRBD1. Germline values: CDR1 LGHNA, CDR2 YNFKEQ. The CDR3 runs 15 residues. The V segment lost 4 bases and the J segment 6 bases; nucleotides outside the gene matches: 7. CDR3 residues: CASSRGQGKGNEQFF. The CDR3 region has the DNA TGTGCCAGCAGCCGAGGACAGGGGAAGGGCAATGAGCAGTTCTTC.

This rearrangement joins TRBV28 to TRBJ2-6; 8 bases line up with TRBD2. CDR1 is MDHEN, CDR2 SYDVKM, per germline. The CDR3 consists of 16 residues. V lost 6 bases to trimming and J lost 0 bases; unmatched junction nucleotides: 4. The CDR3 region has the DNA TGTGCCAGCAGCTTAGCGGGGCTCTCTGGGGCCAACGTCCTGACTTTC. Translation: CASSLAGLSGANVLTF. Complete variable domain (other parts from reference TRBV28 and TRBJ2-6): DVKVTQSSRYLVKRTGEKVFLECVQDMDHENMFWYRQDPGLGLRLIYFSYDVKMKEKGDIPEGYSVSREKKERFSLILESASTNQTSMYLCASSLAGLSGANVLTFGAGSRLTVL.

The chain employs TRBV2 and TRBJ1-6; D perhaps matches TRBD1 (5 bases). CDR3 length: 16 amino acids. CDR1 and CDR2 (germline): SNHLY, FYNNEI. Trimming cost V 6 bases and J 10 bases, with 22 bases left between them. The CDR3 region is CASRVVPQGVGSPLHF. CDR3 nucleotide sequence: TGTGCCAGCAGGGTGGTACCTCAGGGAGTCGGGTCACCCCTCCACTTT. The variable domain in full, completed from reference TRBV2 and TRBJ1-6, reads EPEVTQTPSHQVTQMGQEVILRCVPISNHLYFYWYRQILGQKVEFLVSFYNNEISEKSEIFDDQFSVERPDGSNFTLKIRSTKLEDSAMYFCASRVVPQGVGSPLHFGNGTRLTVT.

This chain links TRBV5-5 with TRBJ2-7; D might be TRBD2 (5 bases). Trimming stripped 5 bases from V and 2 bases from J, with 17 bases between. Germline V gives CDR1 SGHKS, CDR2 YYEKEE (reference sequence). This CDR3 region has 15 residues. The CDR3 nucleotides are TGTGCCAGCAGTCCACAGCGGACCTCGACCTACGAGCAGTACTTC. Translated, it gives CASSPQRTSTYEQYF.

This clone was seen more than once but under ten times. This chain joins TRBV5-1 and TRBJ2-1; possible D gene TRBD1, 6 bases. Germline-derived CDR1 and CDR2 are SGHRS and YFSETQ. The CDR3 consists of 15 residues. V was trimmed by 4 bases and J by 5 bases, leaving 16 bases between them. As DNA, the CDR3 is TGCGCCAGCAGCCCTGGACAGATTAACGACAATGAGCAGTTCTTC. This encodes CASSPGQINDNEQFF.

The chain couples TRBV5-1 to TRBJ2-7; TRBD2 is a possible D gene (5 bases). V was trimmed by 4 bases and J by 8 bases, leaving 16 bases between them. Per germline, CDR1 SGHRS and CDR2 YFSETQ. The CDR3 sequence is 13 residues long. In DNA form, the CDR3 reads TGCGCCAGCAGCCTGGATCCGGGAACAAAGCAGTACTTC. As protein: CASSLDPGTKQYF.

This CDR3 reads CASSPRTGPSSTEAFF. CDR3 DNA sequence: TGTGCCAGCAGCCCTAGGACAGGGCCCTCTAGCACTGAAGCTTTCTTT. The rearrangement joins TRBV7-8 to TRBJ1-1; 8 bases align to TRBD1. CDR1 is SGHVS and CDR2 is FQNEAQ in the germline V gene. V shed 5 bases and J 4 bases; nucleotides not matched to a gene: 12. This CDR3 contains 16 residues.